This paragraph covers one TCR beta chain sequence. Antigen: not known. The data are from a study of cytomegalovirus exposure and HLA in healthy donors. Overall study findings and caveats: CMV antigen specificity was confirmed in vitro for a few CMV-associated chains. Investigators reported some 150 TCR beta chains as tied to cytomegalovirus. It was reported that the classifier diagnosed cytomegalovirus status with high specificity and sensitivity in both the original and validation cohorts.

Libraries were prepared by immunoSEQ multiplex PCR; TCRdb keeps only in-frame clonotypes and omits some of them. The profile shows 90,000 to 140,000 clones, roughly nine tenths of them singletons. CDR3 size: 11 residues. V lost 6 bases and J lost 11, with 13 bases in between. CDR1 is ENHRY, CDR2 SYGVKD, per germline. This chain uses TRBV10-3 with TRBJ1-1; D is undetermined. Input material: PBMCs. The sequence derives from a woman between 18 and 29 years old in good health and CMV-seropositive. The CDR3 nucleotides are TGTGCCATCAGCTCGACTCATTCCGCTTTCTTT. Translation gives CAISSTHSAFF.